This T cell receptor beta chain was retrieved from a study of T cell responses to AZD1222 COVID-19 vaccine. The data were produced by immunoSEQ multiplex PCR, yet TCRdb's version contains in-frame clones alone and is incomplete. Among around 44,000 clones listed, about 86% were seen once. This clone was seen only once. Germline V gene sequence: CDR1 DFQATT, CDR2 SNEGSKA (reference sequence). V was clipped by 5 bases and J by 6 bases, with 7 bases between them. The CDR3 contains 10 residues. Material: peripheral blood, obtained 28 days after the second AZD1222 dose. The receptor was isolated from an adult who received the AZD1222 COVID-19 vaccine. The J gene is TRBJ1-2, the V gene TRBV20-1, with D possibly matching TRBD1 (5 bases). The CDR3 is CSAGTDGYTF. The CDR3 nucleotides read TGCAGTGCTGGGACGGATGGCTACACCTTC.